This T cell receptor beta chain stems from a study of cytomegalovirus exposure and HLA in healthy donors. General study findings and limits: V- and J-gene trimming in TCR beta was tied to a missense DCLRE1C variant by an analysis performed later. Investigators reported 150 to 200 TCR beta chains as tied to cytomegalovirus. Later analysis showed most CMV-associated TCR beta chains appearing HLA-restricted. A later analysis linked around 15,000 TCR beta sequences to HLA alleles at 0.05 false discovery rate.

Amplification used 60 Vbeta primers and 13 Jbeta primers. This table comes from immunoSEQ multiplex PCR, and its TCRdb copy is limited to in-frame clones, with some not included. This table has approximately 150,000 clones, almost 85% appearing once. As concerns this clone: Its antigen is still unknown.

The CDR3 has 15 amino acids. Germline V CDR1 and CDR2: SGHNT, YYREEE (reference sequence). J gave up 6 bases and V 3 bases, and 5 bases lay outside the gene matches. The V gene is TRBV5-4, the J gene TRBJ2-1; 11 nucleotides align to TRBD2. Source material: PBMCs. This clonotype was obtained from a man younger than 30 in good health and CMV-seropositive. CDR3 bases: TGTGCCAGCAGCTCACCAGGGACTAGCGGCAATGAGCAGTTCTTC. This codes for CASSSPGTSGNEQFF.